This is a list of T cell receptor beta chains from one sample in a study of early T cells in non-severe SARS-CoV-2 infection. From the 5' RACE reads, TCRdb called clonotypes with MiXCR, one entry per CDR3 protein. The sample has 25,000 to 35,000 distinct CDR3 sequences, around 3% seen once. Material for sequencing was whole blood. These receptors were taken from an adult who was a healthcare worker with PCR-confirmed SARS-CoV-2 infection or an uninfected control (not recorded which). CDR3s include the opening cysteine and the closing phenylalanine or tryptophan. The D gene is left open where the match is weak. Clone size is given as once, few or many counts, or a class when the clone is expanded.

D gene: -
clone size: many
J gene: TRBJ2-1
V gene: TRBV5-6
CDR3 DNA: TGTGCCAGCAGCCAAGGGACAAGCTACAATGAGCAGTTCTTC
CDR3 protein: CASSQGTSYNEQFF

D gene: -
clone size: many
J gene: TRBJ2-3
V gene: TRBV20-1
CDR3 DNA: TGCAGTGCTAGAGATTGGAGACGCGGAAGCACAGATACGCAGTATTTT
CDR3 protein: CSARDWRRGSTDTQYF

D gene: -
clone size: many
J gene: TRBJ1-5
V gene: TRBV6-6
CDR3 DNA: TGTGCCAGCAGTTACGGGTACAGACTAAATCAGCCCCAGCATTTT
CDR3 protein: CASSYGYRLNQPQHF

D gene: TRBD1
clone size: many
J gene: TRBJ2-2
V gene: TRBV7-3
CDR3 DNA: TGTGCCAGCAGCCCGTGGACAGGGAGCACCGGGGAGCTGTTTTTT
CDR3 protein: CASSPWTGSTGELFF

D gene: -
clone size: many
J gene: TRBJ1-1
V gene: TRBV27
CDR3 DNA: TGTGCCAGCAGTCCCACCTTTGGGGGGAGGAACACTGAAGCTTTCTTT
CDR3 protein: CASSPTFGGRNTEAFF

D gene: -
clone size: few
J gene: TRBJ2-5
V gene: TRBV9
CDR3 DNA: TGTGCCAGCAGCGTAGGAATATCAGAGACCCAGTACTTC
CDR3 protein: CASSVGISETQYF

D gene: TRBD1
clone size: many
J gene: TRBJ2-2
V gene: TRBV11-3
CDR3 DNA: TGTGCCAGCAGCCCAGCCGGGACAGCGAACACCGGGGAGCTGTTTTTT
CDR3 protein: CASSPAGTANTGELFF

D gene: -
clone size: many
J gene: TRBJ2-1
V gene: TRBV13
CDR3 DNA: TGTGCCAGCAGCCCCCACGGGGGGCGGTCCTACAATGAGCAGTTCTTC
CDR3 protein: CASSPHGGRSYNEQFF

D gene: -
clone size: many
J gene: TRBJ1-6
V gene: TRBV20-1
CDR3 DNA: TGCAGTGCTAGTCTACAGGGAGATTCACCCCTCCACTTT
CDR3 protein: CSASLQGDSPLHF

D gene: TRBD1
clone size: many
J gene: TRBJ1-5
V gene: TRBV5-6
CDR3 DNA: TGTGCCAGCAGCTTGGGGACGGACAGGGGGCGGCGAGGACAGCCCCAGCATTTT
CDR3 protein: CASSLGTDRGRRGQPQHF

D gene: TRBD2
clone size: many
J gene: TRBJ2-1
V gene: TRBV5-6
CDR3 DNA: TGTGCCAGCAGCCGAGCGGGGAACAATGAGCAGTTCTTC
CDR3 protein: CASSRAGNNEQFF

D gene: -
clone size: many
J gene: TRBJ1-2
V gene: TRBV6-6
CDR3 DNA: TGTGCCAGCTCAAATCACGCGGTTGGCTATGGCTACACCTTC
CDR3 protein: CASSNHAVGYGYTF

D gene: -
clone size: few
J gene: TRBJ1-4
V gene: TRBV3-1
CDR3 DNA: TGTGCCAGCAGCCTATTGGACGTTATTTCGGGGCCAAAGGGAAAACTGTTTTTT
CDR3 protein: CASSLLDVISGPKGKLFF

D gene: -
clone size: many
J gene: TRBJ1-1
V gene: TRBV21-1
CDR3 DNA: TGTGCCAGCAGCAAAGGGGGTAGGACAGCTCGAGGCACTGAAGCTTTCTTT
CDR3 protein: CASSKGGRTARGTEAFF

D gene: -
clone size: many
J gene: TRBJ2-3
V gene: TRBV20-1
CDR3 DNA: TGCAGTGCTAGTGGGTCCCCGAATACGCAGTATTTT
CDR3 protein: CSASGSPNTQYF

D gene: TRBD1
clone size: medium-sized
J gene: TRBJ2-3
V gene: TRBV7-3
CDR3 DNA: TGTGCCAGCAGCGGAGCAGGGGGCAGGACAGATACGCAGTATTTT
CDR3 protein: CASSGAGGRTDTQYF

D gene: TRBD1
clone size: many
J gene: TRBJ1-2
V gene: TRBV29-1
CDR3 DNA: TGCAGCGTTGCCGGGACAGGGGCTGGCTACACCTTC
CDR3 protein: CSVAGTGAGYTF

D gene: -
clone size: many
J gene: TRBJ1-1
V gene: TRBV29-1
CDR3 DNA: TGCAGCTCTGGAGGAGTTGGCCCTGAAGCTTTCTTT
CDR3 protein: CSSGGVGPEAFF

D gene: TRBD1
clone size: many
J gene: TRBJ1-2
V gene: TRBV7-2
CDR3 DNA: TGTGCCAGCAGCCGACAGGGGGGTAACTATGGCTACACCTTC
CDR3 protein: CASSRQGGNYGYTF